Listed below are T cell receptor beta chains from one sample, sequenced in a study of shared clonotypes between healthy human individuals. Some clones are missing from TCRdb's copy, which holds only in-frame ones; the method was immunoSEQ multiplex PCR. The repertoire consists of 850,000 to 1,200,000 clones, with around 76% occurring once and the leading ten covering 1.4% to 1.5%. The sequenced sample consisted of memory CD4+ T cells sorted from blood. Source of these receptors: a man younger than 35 in good health. CDR3s include the opening cysteine and the closing phenylalanine or tryptophan. The order of the fields is J gene, D gene, V gene, clone size, CDR3 DNA, CDR3 protein. D genes are given only for firm matches. Size tells how often a clone was seen (once, few, many) or the class of an expanded clone, and some rows leave it out.

TRBJ2-2	-	TRBV7-2	-	TGTGCCAGCAGCCCGGATGGGGCCACCGGGGAGCTGTTTTTT	CASSPDGATGELFF
TRBJ1-1	-	TRBV5-1	-	TGCGCCAGCAGCTTGGCCAATTCCAACACTGAAGCTTTCTTT	CASSLANSNTEAFF
TRBJ2-2	-	TRBV19	-	TGTGCCAGTAGTATAGAAAGAGACACCGGGGAGCTGTTTTTT	CASSIERDTGELFF
TRBJ1-6	TRBD1	TRBV28	few	TGTGCCATTATGGACAGGGAAGGTTCACCCCTCCACTTT	CAIMDREGSPLHF
TRBJ1-2	-	TRBV19	-	TGTGCCAGAGTCCGGTCCAGGGGAGAGGACTATGGCTACACCTTC	CARVRSRGEDYGYTF
TRBJ1-3	-	TRBV30	-	TGTGCCTGGAGGAGCAGGGCTGGAAACACCATATATTTT	CAWRSRAGNTIYF
TRBJ2-5	TRBD2	TRBV2	once	TGTGCCAGCAGTGAAGCGGGGGGGAAAGGGACCCAGTACTTC	CASSEAGGKGTQYF
TRBJ1-1	-	TRBV12-5	-	TGTGCTAGTGGTTTGGTTTCGGGGGAAATGACTGAAGCTTTCTTT	CASGLVSGEMTEAFF
TRBJ2-6	-	TRBV28	-	TGTGCCAGCAGCCTAGACCTCAACGTCCTGACTTTC	CASSLDLNVLTF
TRBJ2-2	-	TRBV10-1	-	TGCGCCAGCAGTGAGCGGGGAACCGGGGAGCTGTTTTTT	CASSERGTGELFF
TRBJ1-5	-	TRBV28	few	TGTGCCAGCAGTTTTGGGCGGGCCTATAGCAATCAGCCCCAGCATTTT	CASSFGRAYSNQPQHF
TRBJ1-5	TRBD1	TRBV7-8	-	TGTGCCAGCAGCCCAAGGACAGGGGGAAATAATCAGCCCCAGCATTTT	CASSPRTGGNNQPQHF